Below, 22 T cell receptor beta chains from the same sample are listed, as sequenced in a study of blood T cell repertoires in COVID-19. Clones were read by immunoSEQ multiplex PCR, and TCRdb kept only the in-frame ones, dropping some. The top ten hold about 1.9% of the sample, which has about 180,000 clones, roughly nine tenths seen once. The sample comprised peripheral blood. All receptors come from a man between 18 and 29 years old who had recovered from COVID-19.

Worth noting for this clone: An end of the junction does not agree with germline; a read error may underlie this. This chain links TRBV7-7 with TRBJ2-5, with TRBD1 as a possible D gene (6 bases). Germline CDR1 is SSHAT and CDR2 is FNYEAQ (reference sequence). The CDR3 runs to 13 residues. In nucleotides, the CDR3 is TGTGCTAGCAGCGGCAGGGGACAAGAGACCCAGTACTTC. Residues: CASSGRGQETQYF.

The genes are TRBV5-4 and TRBJ1-2; D is possibly TRBD1 (5 bases). This CDR3 region has 16 residues. The germline V and J ends were trimmed by 0 bases and 4 bases, with 16 bases remaining between them. Germline V gives CDR1 SGHNT, CDR2 YYREEE (reference sequence). The CDR3 region has the DNA TGTGCCAGCAGCTTGGCTTATTCCAGGGCTTCCTATGGCTACACCTTC. Translated: CASSLAYSRASYGYTF.

This chain connects TRBV30 to TRBJ1-5; D perhaps matches TRBD1 (6 bases). This CDR3 is built from 14 residues. Trimming removed 5 bases from V and 0 bases from J, with 11 bases in between. CDR1 and CDR2 from the germline V gene are GTSNPN and SVGIG (reference sequence). The CDR3 spells CAWGTPVSNQPQHF. CDR3 nucleotide sequence: TGTGCCTGGGGGACACCCGTTAGCAATCAGCCCCAGCATTTT.

The chain combines TRBV6-2 or TRBV6-3 with TRBJ1-2, with 10 bases aligning to TRBD1. J lost 5 bases, V lost 0 bases, and 3 bases had no gene match. The CDR3 consists of 15 residues. The V gene's germline CDR1 is MNHEY and CDR2 SVGEGT. DNA of the CDR3: TGTGCCAGCAGTTACTCGAGGGACAGGGGATATGGCTACACCTTC. Its protein product is CASSYSRDRGYGYTF.

This clone was detected only once. V gene TRBV27 combines with J gene TRBJ1-2; 7 bases fit TRBD1. The CDR3 spans 15 residues. Per germline, CDR1 MNHEY and CDR2 SMNVEV (reference sequence). V was clipped by 1 base and J by 7 bases; unmatched bases: 9. CDR3 residues: CASSLWGTAEGGYTF. CDR3 nucleotides: TGTGCCAGCAGTTTATGGGGGACAGCCGAGGGTGGCTACACCTTC.

The chain has TRBV5-1 and TRBJ2-2; D gene ambiguous. The ends were cut back, 4 bases at V and 8 bases at J, with 6 bases in the middle. The CDR3 is made up of 11 amino acids. Germline V gene lookup returns CDR1 SGHRS and CDR2 YFSETQ. The DNA of the CDR3 is TGCGCCAGCAGCGCGACAGGGGAGCTGTTTTTT. It codes for CASSATGELFF.

This chain links TRBV6-2 or TRBV6-3 with TRBJ1-2, with D uncertain. This CDR3 is built from 14 residues. V lost 2 bases and J 0 bases, leaving 7 bases between the germline ends. Germline V gives CDR1 MNHEY, CDR2 SVGEGT. CDR3 sequence: CASSYPRANYGYTF. The CDR3 bases are TGTGCCAGCAGTTACCCTCGAGCTAACTATGGCTACACCTTC.

CDR3 in DNA: TGCGCCAGCAGCCAAGGGAAGACTCTAGGAACCGGGGAGCTGTTTTTT. It encodes CASSQGKTLGTGELFF. The chain recombines TRBV4-1 with TRBJ2-2; D unresolved. V lost 1 base and J 5 bases, leaving 14 bases between the germline ends. Germline values: CDR1 MGHRA, CDR2 YSYEKL. This CDR3 has 16 residues.

The chain employs TRBV2 and TRBJ2-2, with D perhaps matching TRBD1 (6 bases). The CDR3 sequence is 15 residues long. From germline, CDR1 is SNHLY and CDR2 FYNNEI. V shed 4 bases and J shed 1 base, with 10 bases lying between them. CDR3 region: CASSARDMNTGELFF. For the CDR3, the DNA is TGTGCCAGCAGTGCCCGGGACATGAACACCGGGGAGCTGTTTTTT.

The gene calls are TRBV30 and TRBJ1-3; 8 nucleotides align to TRBD1. With 0 bases clipped from V and 4 bases from J, the junction kept 8 bases outside the gene matches. Germline assignment: CDR1 GTSNPN and CDR2 SVGIG (reference sequence). The CDR3 contains 16 residues. CDR3 residues: CAWSVPRTGKGNTIYF. The CDR3 nucleotides read TGTGCCTGGAGTGTACCCCGGACAGGGAAAGGAAACACCATATATTTT.

The rearrangement joins TRBV9 to TRBJ2-5; a weak D match, TRBD1 (6 bases). V was clipped by 0 bases and J by 2 bases, with 8 bases between them. Per germline, CDR1 SGDLS and CDR2 YYNGEE. The CDR3 length is 14 residues. The CDR3 spells CASSVEGTQETQYF. In DNA, the CDR3 is TGTGCCAGCAGCGTAGAGGGGACACAAGAGACCCAGTACTTC. Filled out from reference TRBV9 and TRBJ2-5, the complete variable domain reads DSGVTQTPKHLITATGQRVTLRCSPRSGDLSVYWYQQSLDQGLQFLIQYYNGEERAKGNILERFSAQQFPDLHSELNLSSLELGDSALYFCASSVEGTQETQYFGPGTRLLVL.

The CDR3, as DNA: TGCAGTGCCCCGTCCGGTGGGGAGCTGTTTTTT. Amino acid sequence: CSAPSGGELFF. This sequence joins TRBV20-1 and TRBJ2-2; no firm D call. The CDR3 extends over 11 amino acids. V was pared by 6 bases and J by 8 bases, with 10 bases between. Germline V gives CDR1 DFQATT, CDR2 SNEGSKA (reference sequence).

V is TRBV3-1 (or the pseudogene TRBV3-2) and J is TRBJ1-1; D gene ambiguous. Trimming pared 1 base from V and 0 bases from J, leaving 6 bases between. Per the germline V gene, CDR1 is LGHDT and CDR2 is YNNKEL (reference sequence). The CDR3 covers 14 residues. Here the CDR3 DNA reads TGTGCCAGCAGCCAAGGTGTATTGAACACTGAAGCTTTCTTT. Translating it yields CASSQGVLNTEAFF.

The table lists this clone with a count of one. This chain uses TRBV9 with TRBJ1-5, with no clear D. Trimming removed 3 bases at V and 0 bases at J, with 7 bases between. The CDR3 is 14 amino acids. Germline lookup yields CDR1 SGDLS and CDR2 YYNGEE. The CDR3: CASSGAGSNQPQHF. CDR3 sequence (DNA): TGTGCCAGCAGCGGGGCGGGTAGCAATCAGCCCCAGCATTTT.

V and J are TRBV19 and TRBJ2-7, with 9 nucleotides matching TRBD1. The V gene end was trimmed by 4 bases and the J gene end by 3 bases; junction bases not matched to a gene: 1. The CDR3 is 13 amino acids. The germline CDR1 and CDR2 sequences are LNHDA and SQIVND (reference sequence). CDR3 bases: TGTGCCAGTAGTAAGACAGGGGGCTACGAGCAGTACTTC. Encoded protein: CASSKTGGYEQYF.

This clone occurred a few times. The chain is built from TRBV5-6 and TRBJ1-1; TRBD1 is a possible D gene (5 bases). V lost 0 bases and J lost 1, with 10 bases in between. The CDR3 has 15 amino acids. CDR1 is SGHDT and CDR2 is YYEEEE in the germline V gene. DNA of the CDR3: TGTGCCAGCAGCTTGGCAGGGTGGGGGAACACTGAAGCTTTCTTT. Protein: CASSLAGWGNTEAFF.

The chain employs TRBV6-8 and TRBJ2-1, with TRBD2 matching 9 bases. The CDR3 is 15 amino acids. Germline V CDR1 and CDR2: MNHGY, SAAAGT. V was pared by 9 bases and J by 7 bases, with 13 bases of the junction left unmatched. CDR3 protein: CARGRISGRRNEQFF. The CDR3 region has the DNA TGTGCCAGGGGCCGTATTAGCGGGAGAAGAAATGAGCAGTTCTTC.

The genes are TRBV12-5 and TRBJ1-1; the D gene is possibly TRBD1 (6 bases). Germline V gene sequence: CDR1 LGHNT, CDR2 FRNRAP. V gave up 7 bases and J gave up 2 bases, with 17 bases separating them. This CDR3 has 15 amino acids. This chain's CDR3 is CASAPDRYRNTEAFF. The CDR3 DNA sequence: TGTGCTAGTGCCCCTGACAGGTACCGCAACACTGAAGCTTTCTTT.

The V call is TRBV6-5, the J call TRBJ1-5; D possibly corresponds to TRBD1 (5 bases). Looked up from germline, CDR1 is MNHEY and CDR2 is SVGAGI. The V and J ends lost 2 bases and 7 bases respectively, with 12 bases between them. The CDR3 has 14 amino acids. The CDR3 loop reads CASSYDSAVQPQHF. The CDR3 bases are TGTGCCAGCAGTTACGACAGTGCGGTCCAGCCCCAGCATTTT.

The chain carries TRBV29-1 and TRBJ2-2, with 7 bases that match TRBD2. Trimming cost V 4 bases and J 2 bases; bases outside gene matches: 7. Germline CDR1 reads SQVTM; CDR2 reads ANQGSEA. This CDR3 comprises 15 residues. The CDR3 reads CSVVTREINTGELFF. Written as DNA, the CDR3 is TGCAGCGTTGTGACGCGGGAGATTAACACCGGGGAGCTGTTTTTT.

The chain carries TRBV4-1 and TRBJ2-1; D gene unclear. Germline assignment: CDR1 MGHRA and CDR2 YSYEKL. The CDR3 loop spans 17 amino acids. Trimming shortened V by 1 base and J by 3 bases, and 16 bases separated the two germline ends. The CDR3: CASSQGPSANGYNEQFF. The CDR3 DNA is TGCGCCAGCAGCCAAGGGCCCAGCGCTAACGGCTACAATGAGCAGTTCTTC.

This CDR3 reads CASSQDLVQPGAQYF. Here the CDR3 DNA reads TGTGCCAGCAGCCAAGATTTGGTCCAACCAGGGGCCCAGTACTTC. The chain couples TRBV14 to TRBJ2-5; D is possibly TRBD1 (6 bases). Trimming took 0 bases from V and 9 from J, leaving 17 bases between them. This CDR3 comprises 15 residues. Germline V lookup: CDR1 SGHDN, CDR2 FVKESK. The full variable domain, in which reference TRBV14 and TRBJ2-5 provide the parts outside the CDR3, is EAGVTQFPSHSVIEKGQTVTLRCDPISGHDNLYWYRRVMGKEIKFLLHFVKESKQDESGMPNNRFLAERTGGTYSTLKVQPAELEDSGVYFCASSQDLVQPGAQYFGPGTRLLVL.